This T cell receptor beta chain was sequenced during a study of blood T cell repertoires in COVID-19. Sequenced by immunoSEQ multiplex PCR; TCRdb stores in-frame clones only, minus some. Of 500,000 to 600,000 clones listed, about 89% are singletons. The CDR3 is 16 amino acids. The V and J ends lost 5 bases and 2 bases, in that order; junction bases with no gene match: 6. The germline V gene has CDR1 SGHVS and CDR2 FQNEAQ. This clonotype was sampled from a woman between 50 and 59 years old with COVID-19, enrolled during active disease. Source material: peripheral blood. The V and J genes are TRBV7-8 and TRBJ2-3; 11 nucleotides line up with TRBD2. The CDR3 protein is CASSLGTSGPTDTQYF. The CDR3 DNA is TGTGCCAGCAGCCTAGGGACTAGCGGACCCACAGATACGCAGTATTTT.